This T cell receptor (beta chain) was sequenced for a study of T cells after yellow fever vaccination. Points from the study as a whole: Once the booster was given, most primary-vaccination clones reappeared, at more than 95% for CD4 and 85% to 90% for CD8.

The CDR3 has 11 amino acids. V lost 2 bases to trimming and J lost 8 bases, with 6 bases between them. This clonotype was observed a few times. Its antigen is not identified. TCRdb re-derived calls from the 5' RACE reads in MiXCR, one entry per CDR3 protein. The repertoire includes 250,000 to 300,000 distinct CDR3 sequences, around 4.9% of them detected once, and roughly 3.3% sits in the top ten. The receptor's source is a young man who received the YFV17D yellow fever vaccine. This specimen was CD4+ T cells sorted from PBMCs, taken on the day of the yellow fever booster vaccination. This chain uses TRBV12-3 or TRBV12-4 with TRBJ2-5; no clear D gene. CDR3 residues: CASSLFHTQYF. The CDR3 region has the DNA TGTGCCAGCAGTTTATTTCATACCCAGTACTTC.